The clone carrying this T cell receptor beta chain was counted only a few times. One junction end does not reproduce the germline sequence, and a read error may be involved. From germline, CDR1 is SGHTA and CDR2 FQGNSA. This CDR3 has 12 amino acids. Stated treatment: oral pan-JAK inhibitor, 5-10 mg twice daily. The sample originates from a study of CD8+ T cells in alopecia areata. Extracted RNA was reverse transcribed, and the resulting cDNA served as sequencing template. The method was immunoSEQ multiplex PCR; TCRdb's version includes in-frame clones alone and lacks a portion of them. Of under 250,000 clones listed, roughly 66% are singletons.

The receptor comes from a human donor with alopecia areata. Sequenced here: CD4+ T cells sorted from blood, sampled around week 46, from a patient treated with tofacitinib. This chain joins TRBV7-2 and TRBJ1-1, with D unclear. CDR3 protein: CASGLPRAEAFF. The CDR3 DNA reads TGTGCCAGCGGCTTACCTAGAGCTGAAGCTTTCTTT.